This T cell receptor (beta chain) was identified in a study of blood T cell repertoires in COVID-19. This clone appeared once. The germline gives CDR1 SGHTS, CDR2 YDEGEE. This CDR3 is 12 amino acids long. V shed 3 bases and J shed 10 bases, with 13 bases lying between them. Data came from immunoSEQ multiplex PCR; TCRdb stores just in-frame clones and leaves some out. The table has approximately 150,000 clones, roughly 82% seen once. The rearrangement links TRBV5-8 to TRBJ1-1, with TRBD1 as a possible D gene (6 bases). Sequencing used peripheral blood. This TCR was sampled from a man aged 55 to 70 with active or convalescent COVID-19. The CDR3 here is CASSSEGGGAFF. CDR3 DNA: TGTGCCAGCAGCTCTGAGGGAGGGGGAGCTTTCTTT. Using reference TRBV5-8 and TRBJ1-1 for the parts outside the CDR3, the full variable domain is EAGVTQSPTHLIKTRGQQATLRCSPISGHTSVYWYQQALGLGLQFLLWYDEGEERNRGNFPPRFSGRQFPNYSSELNVNALELEDSALYLCASSSEGGGAFFGQGTRLTVV.